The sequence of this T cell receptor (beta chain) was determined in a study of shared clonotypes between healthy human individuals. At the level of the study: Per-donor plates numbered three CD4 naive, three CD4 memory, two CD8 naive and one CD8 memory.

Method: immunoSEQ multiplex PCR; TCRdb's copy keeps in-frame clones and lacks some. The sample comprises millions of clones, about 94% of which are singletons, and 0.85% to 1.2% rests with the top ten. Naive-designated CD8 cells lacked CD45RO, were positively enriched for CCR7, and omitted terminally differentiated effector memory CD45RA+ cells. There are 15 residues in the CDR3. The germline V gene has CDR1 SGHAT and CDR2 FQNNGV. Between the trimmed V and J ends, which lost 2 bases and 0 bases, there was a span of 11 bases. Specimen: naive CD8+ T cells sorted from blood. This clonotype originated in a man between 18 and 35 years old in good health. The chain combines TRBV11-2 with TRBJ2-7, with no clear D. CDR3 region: CASSLLVDYSYEQYF. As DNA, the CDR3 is TGTGCCAGCAGCTTACTAGTCGATTACTCCTACGAGCAGTACTTC.